Below are 30 T cell receptor beta chains sequenced from a single sample in a study of cytomegalovirus exposure and HLA in healthy donors. PCR employed 60 Vbeta and 13 Jbeta primers. Only in-frame clones appear in the TCRdb table, and some are missing; sequencing was by immunoSEQ multiplex PCR. The sample includes about 120,000 clones, approximately 81% seen only once; the top ten take approximately 4.5%. The material sequenced was PBMCs. Every receptor here comes from a young man in good health and CMV-seropositive.

The chain joins TRBV19 to TRBJ1-2; D remains unclear. The germline V and J ends were trimmed by 3 bases and 5 bases, with 13 bases remaining between them. Germline V CDR1 and CDR2: LNHDA, SQIVND (reference sequence). There are 14 residues in the CDR3. The CDR3 bases are TGTGCCAGTAGTATTCGTACAGACCATTATGGCTACACCTTC. Encoded protein: CASSIRTDHYGYTF.

The gene calls are TRBV4-3 and TRBJ2-5; a possible D gene is TRBD2 (6 bases). The tail of the sequence fits TRBJ2-7 better, so the J call may be wrong. CDR1 and CDR2 (germline): LGHNA, YSLEER. This CDR3 region has 15 residues. CDR3 residues: CASSQFREPAGEQYF. CDR3 coding DNA: TGCGCCAGCAGCCAATTTCGGGAGCCAGCGGGCGAGCAGTACTTC.

The chain has TRBV15 and TRBJ1-2; D is uncertain. CDR3 size: 14 residues. Per germline, CDR1 LNHNV and CDR2 YYDKDF (reference sequence). V was cut by 1 base and J by 1 base, with 7 bases left in between. For the CDR3, the DNA is TGTGCCACCAGCAGAGTCGAGAGTAACTATGGCTACACCTTC. Residues: CATSRVESNYGYTF.

This clone was seen a few times. The J gene is TRBJ2-7, the V gene TRBV12-5; D uncertain. CDR3 length equals 15 residues. The germline gives CDR1 LGHNT, CDR2 FRNRAP. V was cut by 0 bases and J by 5 bases, with 14 bases left in between. DNA of the CDR3: TGTGCTAGTGGTTTGGTGCCGCGGAATTCCCACGAGCAGTACTTC. Translation: CASGLVPRNSHEQYF.

V gene TRBV5-1 combines with J gene TRBJ2-1; 7 bases are shared with TRBD2. Trimming cost V 1 base and J 2 bases; bases outside gene matches: 6. The CDR3 extends over 16 amino acids. Germline V gives CDR1 SGHRS, CDR2 YFSETQ. CDR3 sequence reads: CASSLTSGVTYNEQFF. Written as DNA, the CDR3 is TGCGCCAGCAGCTTGACCAGCGGGGTGACCTACAATGAGCAGTTCTTC.

V is TRBV18 and J is TRBJ2-7, with no clear D. Trimming took off 6 bases at V and 1 base at J, with 10 bases between the two ends. The CDR3 is made up of 13 amino acids. Per germline, CDR1 KGHSH and CDR2 LQKENI. CDR3 sequence reads: CASSESISYEQYF. CDR3 DNA sequence: TGTGCCAGCTCGGAGAGTATTTCCTACGAGCAGTACTTC.

V gene TRBV4-1 combines with J gene TRBJ2-7, with 7 bases aligning to TRBD2. The CDR3 is 15 residues long. The J segment lost 2 bases and the V segment lost 3 bases, leaving 7 bases of the junction unmatched. Germline assignment: CDR1 MGHRA and CDR2 YSYEKL. The CDR3 DNA reads TGCGCCAGCAGCCAGATAGCGGGCGGGCCCTACGAGCAGTACTTC. Amino acids: CASSQIAGGPYEQYF.

The rearrangement uses TRBV28 and TRBJ1-6, with D uncertain. The CDR3 totals 12 residues. The V end lost 8 bases, the J end lost 6 bases, and 8 bases lay between the germline ends. From germline, CDR1 is MDHEN and CDR2 SYDVKM. In DNA, the CDR3 is TGTGCCAGCGGTCTTAGTAATTCACCCCTCCACTTT. It translates to CASGLSNSPLHF.

The V call is TRBV4-3, the J call TRBJ2-1, with 9 bases aligning to TRBD2. The CDR3 consists of 18 residues. The V and J ends lost 8 bases and 7 bases, in that order; junction bases with no gene match: 21. Germline loops: CDR1 LGHNA, CDR2 YSLEER. CDR3 DNA: TGCGCCAGCTCCCCAAGAAGGGGGTCCGGGACTAGCACTAATGAGCAGTTCTTC. This translates into CASSPRRGSGTSTNEQFF.

The genes are TRBV13 and TRBJ1-4; tentative D call: TRBD1 (6 bases). The length of the CDR3 is 13 residues. The V end was cut by 6 bases, the J end by 3 bases, with 8 bases between. Germline values: CDR1 PRHDT, CDR2 FYEKMQ (reference sequence). The CDR3 DNA reads TGTGCCAGCAGGGGGGCTGCTAATGAAAAACTGTTTTTT. This translates into CASRGAANEKLFF.

This clone was observed once. The chain links TRBV11-3 to TRBJ2-3; 9 nucleotides line up with TRBD1. Per germline, CDR1 SGHNT and CDR2 YENEEA. Trimming took 1 base from V and 5 from J; bases not matched to a gene: 10. The CDR3 consists of 17 residues. The CDR3 loop reads CASSLGGTGSGQDTQYF. The DNA of the CDR3 is TGTGCCAGCAGCTTAGGCGGGACAGGGTCGGGACAAGATACGCAGTATTTT.

The chain is built from TRBV19 and TRBJ2-7, with D unresolved. CDR3 length: 13 residues. Deletions cut 3 bases from V and 7 bases from J, with 13 bases between. Germline lookup yields CDR1 LNHDA and CDR2 SQIVND (reference sequence). CDR3 sequence reads: CASSIAFLREQYF. DNA of the CDR3: TGTGCCAGTAGTATTGCGTTCCTACGGGAGCAGTACTTC.

Remarks on this clone: The same CDR3 also results from other DNA sequences found in this sample. The chain combines TRBV27 with TRBJ2-2; D is uncertain. Germline-derived CDR1 and CDR2 are MNHEY and SMNVEV (reference sequence). Trimming pared 2 bases from V and 4 bases from J, leaving 5 bases between. CDR3 length equals 13 residues. DNA of the CDR3: TGTGCCAGCAGTTTACTAGTCACCGGGGAGCTGTTTTTT. Amino acids: CASSLLVTGELFF.

This rearrangement joins TRBV5-1 to TRBJ2-7; 13 nucleotides agree with TRBD2. This CDR3 comprises 14 residues. CDR1 and CDR2 (germline): SGHRS, YFSETQ. V trimming: 4 bases; J trimming: 4 bases; junction bases outside the gene matches: 2. This chain's CDR3 is CASSKTSGGYEQYF. CDR3 bases: TGCGCCAGCAGCAAGACTAGCGGGGGGTACGAGCAGTACTTC.

V gene TRBV10-3 combines with J gene TRBJ1-1; D ambiguous. Germline values: CDR1 ENHRY, CDR2 SYGVKD. The CDR3 contains 14 residues. The V end lost 3 bases, the J end lost 3 bases, and 11 bases lay between the germline ends. The CDR3 DNA sequence: TGTGCCATCAGTGATGGAGGTGGATACACTGAAGCTTTCTTT. This translates into CAISDGGGYTEAFF.

The chain has TRBV27 and TRBJ1-4; the D gene is possibly TRBD1 (5 bases). Germline V CDR1 and CDR2: MNHEY, SMNVEV (reference sequence). V dropped 4 bases and J dropped 5 bases, with 11 bases sitting between them. This CDR3 has 14 amino acids. CDR3 nucleotides: TGTGCCAGCAGTTCGGACACAAAGAATGAAAAACTGTTTTTT. This codes for CASSSDTKNEKLFF.

This clone was detected a few times. Germline and junction disagree at one end, which may indicate a read error. This CDR3 is CASSEGPGGLDF. CDR3 DNA sequence: TGTGCCAGCAGTGAAGGGCCGGGAGGCCTTGACTTC. The chain carries TRBV2 and TRBJ2-7; TRBD2 matches 7 bases. This CDR3 is built from 12 residues. CDR1 is SNHLY and CDR2 is FYNNEI in the germline V gene.

CDR3 amino acids: CATSRYRGPDTQYF. The CDR3 region has the DNA TGTGCCACCAGCAGATATAGGGGCCCAGATACGCAGTATTTT. The chain combines TRBV15 with TRBJ2-3; D possibly corresponds to TRBD1 (5 bases). The CDR3 runs 14 residues. Trimming took 2 bases from V and 4 from J, leaving 10 bases between them. Germline CDR1 LNHNV, CDR2 YYDKDF (reference sequence).

The chain recombines TRBV6-6 with TRBJ2-7; 9 bases match TRBD1. The V segment lost 5 bases and the J segment 4 bases; nucleotides outside the gene matches: 9. Germline assignment: CDR1 MNHNY and CDR2 SVGAGI (reference sequence). This CDR3 is built from 15 residues. CDR3 DNA sequence: TGTGCCAGCAGTCGCCCACAGGGGGCGCGTTACGAGCAGTACTTC. Its protein is CASSRPQGARYEQYF.

The count of this clone is one. V gene TRBV29-1 combines with J gene TRBJ1-3, with D perhaps matching TRBD1 (6 bases). The CDR3 is made up of 16 amino acids. CDR1 SQVTM and CDR2 ANQGSEA come from the germline V gene. V lost 5 bases and J lost 0, with 17 bases in between. The CDR3 nucleotides are TGCAGCGTTAAGCGGAACACAGGGAACTCTGGAAACACCATATATTTT. It yields the protein CSVKRNTGNSGNTIYF.

V usage is TRBV14 and J usage is TRBJ2-7; TRBD2 matches at 7 bases. V was clipped by 6 bases and J by 3 bases; unmatched bases: 5. Germline lookup yields CDR1 SGHDN and CDR2 FVKESK. The CDR3 loop spans 13 amino acids. The CDR3 region has the DNA TGTGCCAGCAGGGAGCGGGGAAACTACGAGCAGTACTTC. It translates to CASRERGNYEQYF.

The chain joins TRBV19 to TRBJ2-3, with 13 positions matching TRBD2. The germline CDR1 and CDR2 sequences are LNHDA and SQIVND (reference sequence). After removal of 7 bases from V and 0 bases from J, the junction contained 13 bases not matched to a gene. The CDR3 loop spans 19 amino acids. The CDR3 is CASTLLLAGGPGSTDTQYF. The CDR3 nucleotides are TGTGCCAGTACCCTTTTACTAGCGGGGGGGCCGGGTAGCACAGATACGCAGTATTTT.

This clone appeared once. The gene calls are TRBV5-1 and TRBJ2-3; D is unresolved. Germline values: CDR1 SGHRS, CDR2 YFSETQ. Trimming took 0 bases from V and 0 from J, leaving 8 bases between them. This CDR3 comprises 15 residues. The CDR3 is CASSLGQTSTDTQYF. DNA for the CDR3: TGCGCCAGCAGCTTGGGCCAGACTAGCACAGATACGCAGTATTTT.

The V call is TRBV4-3, the J call TRBJ1-2; tentatively, D is TRBD1 (5 bases). Deletions cut 4 bases from V and 4 bases from J, with 10 bases between. The CDR3 is 13 amino acids. CDR1 is LGHNA and CDR2 is YSLEER in the germline V gene. The CDR3 DNA is TGCGCCAGCAGCCTTCGGGGGGTCTATGGCTACACCTTC. Translating it yields CASSLRGVYGYTF.

This clone occurred once. This sequence joins TRBV7-8 and TRBJ1-3; D remains unclear. The V gene's germline CDR1 is SGHVS and CDR2 FQNEAQ. CDR3 size: 13 residues. V was clipped by 1 base and J by 10 bases, with 11 bases between them. The CDR3 DNA follows: TGTGCCAGCAGCTTAGGGTCAGCACAGACCATATATTTT. Its translation is CASSLGSAQTIYF.

This clone was recorded only once. The chain links TRBV7-2 to TRBJ2-7, with D possibly TRBD1 on 5 matching bases. This CDR3 comprises 14 residues. Germline V CDR1 and CDR2: SGHTA, FQGNSA. With 5 bases removed from V and 2 bases from J, the gap between germline ends came to 13 bases. CDR3 region: CASSILGDTYEQYF. In nucleotides, the CDR3 is TGTGCCAGCAGCATTTTAGGGGATACCTACGAGCAGTACTTC.

V and J are TRBV7-3 and TRBJ1-1; 7 bases line up with TRBD1. The CDR3 consists of 13 residues. V lost 2 bases to trimming and J lost 7 bases; unmatched junction nucleotides: 4. CDR1 SGHTA and CDR2 FQGTGA come from the germline V gene. The CDR3: CASSLAGTDEAFF. The CDR3 bases are TGTGCCAGCAGCTTAGCCGGGACAGATGAAGCTTTCTTT. Based on the CDR3 plus reference TRBV7-3 and TRBJ1-1, the full variable domain is GAGVSQTPSNKVTEKGKYVELRCDPISGHTALYWYRQSLGQGPEFLIYFQGTGAADDSGLPNDRFFAVRPEGSVSTLKIQRTERGDSAVYLCASSLAGTDEAFFGQGTRLTVV.

The genes are TRBV5-1 and TRBJ1-1; unclear D gene. V shed 0 bases and J shed 9 bases, with 12 bases lying between them. CDR1 is SGHRS, CDR2 YFSETQ, per germline. The CDR3 has 13 amino acids. CDR3 loop: CASSLATRSKAFF. CDR3 in DNA: TGCGCCAGCAGCTTGGCGACACGGTCGAAAGCTTTCTTT.

The rearrangement uses TRBV28 and TRBJ2-2, with 7 nucleotides matching TRBD2. CDR3 size: 15 residues. Looked up from germline, CDR1 is MDHEN and CDR2 is SYDVKM. V lost 2 bases and J lost 3; bases outside the gene matches: 3. CDR3 in amino acids: CASSLVAGDTGELFF. Written as DNA, the CDR3 is TGTGCCAGCAGTTTAGTGGCGGGGGACACCGGGGAGCTGTTTTTT.

The chain is built from TRBV28 and TRBJ1-2, with 10 positions matching TRBD1. V lost 5 bases to trimming and J lost 2 bases; unmatched junction nucleotides: 8. Germline loops: CDR1 MDHEN, CDR2 SYDVKM. The CDR3 sequence is 16 residues long. CDR3 residues: CASSVQRTGGNYGYTF. The CDR3 DNA is TGTGCCAGCAGTGTCCAACGGACAGGGGGAAACTATGGCTACACCTTC.